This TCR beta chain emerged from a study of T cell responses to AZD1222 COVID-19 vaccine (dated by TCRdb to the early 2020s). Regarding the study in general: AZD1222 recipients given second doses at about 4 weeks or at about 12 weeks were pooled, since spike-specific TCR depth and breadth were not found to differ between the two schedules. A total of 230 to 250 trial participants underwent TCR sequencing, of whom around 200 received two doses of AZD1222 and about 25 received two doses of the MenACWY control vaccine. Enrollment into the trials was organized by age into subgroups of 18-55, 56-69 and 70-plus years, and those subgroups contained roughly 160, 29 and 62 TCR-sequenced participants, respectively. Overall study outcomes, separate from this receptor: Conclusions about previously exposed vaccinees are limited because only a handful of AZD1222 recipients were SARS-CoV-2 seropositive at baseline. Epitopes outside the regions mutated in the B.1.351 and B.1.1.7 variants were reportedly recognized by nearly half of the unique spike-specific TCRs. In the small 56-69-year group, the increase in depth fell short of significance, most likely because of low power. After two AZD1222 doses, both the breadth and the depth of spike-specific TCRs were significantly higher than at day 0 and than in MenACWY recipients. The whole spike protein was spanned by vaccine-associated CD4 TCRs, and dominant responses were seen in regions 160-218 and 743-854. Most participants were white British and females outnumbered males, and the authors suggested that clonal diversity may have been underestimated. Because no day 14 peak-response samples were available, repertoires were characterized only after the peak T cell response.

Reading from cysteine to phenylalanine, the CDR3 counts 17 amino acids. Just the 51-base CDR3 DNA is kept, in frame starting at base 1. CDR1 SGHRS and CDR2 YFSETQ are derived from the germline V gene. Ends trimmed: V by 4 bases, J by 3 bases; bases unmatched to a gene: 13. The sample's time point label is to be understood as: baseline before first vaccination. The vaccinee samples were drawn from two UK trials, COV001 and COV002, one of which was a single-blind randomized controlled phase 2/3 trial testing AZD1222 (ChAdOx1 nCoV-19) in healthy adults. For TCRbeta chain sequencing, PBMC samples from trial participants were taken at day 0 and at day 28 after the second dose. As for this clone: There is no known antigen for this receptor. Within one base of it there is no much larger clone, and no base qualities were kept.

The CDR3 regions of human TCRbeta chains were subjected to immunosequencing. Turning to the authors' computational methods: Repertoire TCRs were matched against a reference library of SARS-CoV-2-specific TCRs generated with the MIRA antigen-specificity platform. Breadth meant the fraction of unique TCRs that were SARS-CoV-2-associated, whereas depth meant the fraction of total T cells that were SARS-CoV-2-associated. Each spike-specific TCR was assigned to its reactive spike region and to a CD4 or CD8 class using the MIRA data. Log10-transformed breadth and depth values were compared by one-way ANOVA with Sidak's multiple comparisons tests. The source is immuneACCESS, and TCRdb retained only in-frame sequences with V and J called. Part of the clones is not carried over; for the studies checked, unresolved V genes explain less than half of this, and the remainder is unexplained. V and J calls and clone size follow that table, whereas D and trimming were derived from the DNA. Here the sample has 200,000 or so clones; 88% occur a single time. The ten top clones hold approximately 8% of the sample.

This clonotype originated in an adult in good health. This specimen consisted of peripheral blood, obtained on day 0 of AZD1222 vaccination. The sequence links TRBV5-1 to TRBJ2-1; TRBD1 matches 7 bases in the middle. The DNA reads TGCGCCAGCAGCGAACCGTTACAGGGGAATCGCTACAATGAGCAGTTCTTC. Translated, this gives CASSEPLQGNRYNEQFF.